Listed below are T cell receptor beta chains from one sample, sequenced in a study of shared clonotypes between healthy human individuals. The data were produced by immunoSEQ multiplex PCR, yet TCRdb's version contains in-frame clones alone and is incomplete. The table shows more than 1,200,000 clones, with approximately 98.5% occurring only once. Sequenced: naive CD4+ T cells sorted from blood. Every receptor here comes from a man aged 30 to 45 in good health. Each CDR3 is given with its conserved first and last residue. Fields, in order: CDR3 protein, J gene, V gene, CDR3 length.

CDR3 protein: CATGGLGNTGELFF
J gene: TRBJ2-2
V gene: TRBV10-3
CDR3 length: 14

CDR3 protein: CASSFGGEYQETQYF
J gene: TRBJ2-5
V gene: TRBV5-1
CDR3 length: 15

CDR3 protein: CASGGQGDNEQFF
J gene: TRBJ2-1
V gene: TRBV2
CDR3 length: 13

CDR3 protein: CATSRVRLAGLRSYNEQFF
J gene: TRBJ2-1
V gene: TRBV15
CDR3 length: 19

CDR3 protein: CASSVAPTVAGPYEQYF
J gene: TRBJ2-7
V gene: TRBV9
CDR3 length: 17

CDR3 protein: CASSYDTYGYTF
J gene: TRBJ1-2
V gene: TRBV5-1
CDR3 length: 12

CDR3 protein: CASSLATTPQQFF
J gene: TRBJ2-1
V gene: TRBV5-1
CDR3 length: 13

CDR3 protein: CASRTPPGIPNEQFF
J gene: TRBJ2-1
V gene: TRBV30
CDR3 length: 15

CDR3 protein: CASSLARSLAIYEQYF
J gene: TRBJ2-7
V gene: TRBV5-5
CDR3 length: 16

CDR3 protein: CASSYEAGQYF
J gene: TRBJ2-7
V gene: TRBV6-5
CDR3 length: 11

CDR3 protein: CASSVVGYPEQFF
J gene: TRBJ2-1
V gene: TRBV9
CDR3 length: 13

CDR3 protein: CASSQDKLEEQYF
J gene: TRBJ2-7
V gene: TRBV4-3
CDR3 length: 13

CDR3 protein: CAWSRPTPYEQYF
J gene: TRBJ2-7
V gene: TRBV30
CDR3 length: 13

CDR3 protein: CASSGGGGSFSGNTIYF
J gene: TRBJ1-3
V gene: TRBV11-2
CDR3 length: 17

CDR3 protein: CSVYGLTDYGGRVDEQFF
J gene: TRBJ2-1
V gene: TRBV29-1
CDR3 length: 18

CDR3 protein: CASSDNTVAYEQYF
J gene: TRBJ2-7
V gene: TRBV2
CDR3 length: 14

CDR3 protein: CASSSGQGASYEQYF
J gene: TRBJ2-7
V gene: TRBV7-7
CDR3 length: 15

CDR3 protein: CAWIPKGGRGGETQYF
J gene: TRBJ2-5
V gene: TRBV30
CDR3 length: 16

CDR3 protein: CARSPPTGLGGYTF
J gene: TRBJ1-2
V gene: TRBV5-3
CDR3 length: 14

CDR3 protein: CASSLGGQGWADTQYF
J gene: TRBJ2-3
V gene: TRBV7-2
CDR3 length: 16